This T cell receptor beta chain stems from a study of shared clonotypes between healthy human individuals. Study results and limitations: Naive subsets usually exceeded memory subsets in estimated richness. Generation probabilities of non-shared clonotypes were lower (relative to those shared by all four donors).

CDR3 size: 15 residues. The germline CDR1 and CDR2 sequences are SGHRS and YFSETQ. The V end was cut by 6 bases, the J end by 5 bases, with 20 bases between. Notes on this clone: The antigen is undetermined.

The assay used deep level. Method: immunoSEQ multiplex PCR; TCRdb's copy keeps in-frame clones and lacks some. The sample shows about 1.5 million clones, approximately 98% of them seen only once. Sequencing input: naive CD4+ T cells sorted from blood. Noted subset: CD45RA+ positively selected. This clonotype was sampled from a man aged 30 to 39 in good health. The chain links TRBV5-1 to TRBJ2-5, with D perhaps given as TRBD1 or TRBD2 (6 bases each). CDR3 sequence (DNA): TGCGCCAGCACTCGGGGGCTACAGGGCTTGGAGACCCAGTACTTC. It translates to CASTRGLQGLETQYF.